This TCR beta chain is from a study of T cell changes during pregnancy in multiple sclerosis. Germline values: CDR1 MRHNA, CDR2 SNTAGT. This CDR3 spans 17 amino acids. V shed 6 bases and J shed 4 bases, with 23 bases lying between them. TCRdb keeps only in-frame clones here, not all; method: immunoSEQ multiplex PCR. In the table there are approximately 85,000 clones, approximately 90% of which are singletons. V gene TRBV6-4 combines with J gene TRBJ2-3, with D tentatively TRBD1 (6 bases). The source material was peripheral blood, sampled in the first trimester of pregnancy. This TCR derives from a female donor with multiple sclerosis, enrolled in a pregnancy study. CDR3 sequence (DNA): TGTGCCAGCAGGGGTCCTGTGGGGGCTCGAGTCTCAGATACGCAGTATTTT. This encodes CASRGPVGARVSDTQYF.